Below, 3 T cell receptor beta chains from the same sample are listed, as sequenced in a study of blood T cell repertoires in COVID-19. Profiling relied on immunoSEQ multiplex PCR, and the TCRdb table lists in-frame clones only, not all of them. Here the sample spans 140,000 to 150,000 clones, 80% being singletons. Input material: peripheral blood. These receptor sequences come from a man aged 55 to 70 with active or convalescent COVID-19.

The rearrangement joins TRBV6-1 to TRBJ2-1; TRBD2 matches at 15 bases. CDR3 size: 15 residues. Germline V gene lookup returns CDR1 MNHNS and CDR2 SASEGT. V gave up 2 bases and J gave up 12 bases; unmatched junction bases: 5. The CDR3 region is CASSELGLAGGVQFF. The CDR3 nucleotides read TGTGCCAGCAGTGAACTTGGACTAGCGGGAGGGGTGCAGTTCTTC.

The rearrangement joins TRBV9 to TRBJ2-3, with 10 bases lining up with TRBD2. CDR1 is SGDLS and CDR2 is YYNGEE in the germline V gene. This CDR3 has 17 amino acids. V was pared by 2 bases and J by 7 bases, with 13 bases of the junction left unmatched. The CDR3 coding sequence is TGTGCCAGCAGCGTGGATGGGGCGGCTAGCGGGAGACATACGCAGTATTTT. This codes for CASSVDGAASGRHTQYF.

CDR3 nucleotides: TGTGCCAGCAGTCAAACAGGGGACGCCTATGGCTACACCTTC. Translation: CASSQTGDAYGYTF. The genes are TRBV7-3 and TRBJ1-2; 7 positions agree with TRBD1. Unmatched junction bases numbered 8, after V lost 6 bases and J lost 4 bases. Germline loops: CDR1 SGHTA, CDR2 FQGTGA. The CDR3 is 14 residues long.